This note documents a single T cell receptor (beta chain) sequence. The antigen it binds to is not known. Per-nucleotide qualities are absent, and no much larger clonotype sits a single base away. This record comes from a study of Tregs in tolerant kidney transplant recipients (dated by TCRdb to about 2019). Concerning the study at large: The study used TCRbeta sequencing to identify donor-specific regulatory T cells before combined kidney and bone marrow transplantation, then tracked those cells after transplant. In 3 healthy controls, several methods of expanding Tregs specific for an allogeneic donor were compared by TCRbeta repertoire sequencing.

Unstimulated Tregs (CD4+CD25+CD127-), CD4+ non-Tregs (CD4+CD25-), CD4 and CD8 cells were FACS-sorted from thawed PBMCs. Blood from healthy controls was obtained either as purchased buffy coats or from healthy volunteers. Healthy control blood was processed by Ficoll density gradient to PBMCs and cryopreserved; patient PBMCs were collected before and after transplant. Genomic DNA was extracted from sorted cells with the QIAGEN DNeasy Blood and Tissue Kit for TCRbeta CDR3 sequencing. High-throughput TCRbeta CDR3 sequencing, which included PCR amplification with bias correction and internal controls, was done commercially through immunoSEQ. The published analysis was carried out like this. A unique productive TCRbeta sequence was defined by the CDR3 nucleotide sequence when primers matched, and otherwise by the CDR3 amino acid sequence together with the Vbeta and Jbeta genes. Sorting error was corrected by removing sequences shared between sorted populations at a frequency ratio of 2:1 or less, and the remaining shared sequences were assigned to the higher population. A sequence was defined as donor-reactive if the sequence was expanded at least 5-fold in CFSE-low cells compared with unstimulated cells and had a frequency of at least 0.01% in CFSE-low cells. Jensen-Shannon divergence calculated on the top 100 TCRbeta sequences ranked by frequency was used to measure repertoire divergence. For samples with multiple sequencing runs, sorting error was corrected separately for each run before the runs were pooled. This immuneACCESS table, as held by TCRdb, lists in-frame sequences with V and J called but not all clones. Of the missing ones, under half trace to an unresolved V gene in checked studies; the others have no known cause. The DNA was the basis for D and trimming; V, J and clone size are from that table. The sample profile shows more than 95,000 clones; around nine tenths of them were found once. The ten top clones hold less than 0.7% of the sample.

The CDR3 numbers 13 residues from cysteine through phenylalanine. Of the read, only the CDR3 DNA is kept; its 39 bases are in frame from base 1. CDR1 and CDR2 were assigned from the germline V gene (reference sequence) as MNHNY and SVGAGI. V sheds 0 bases and J sheds 5 bases, leaving 5 bases between their ends. Broader findings and caveats from the paper: The study was constrained by small patient numbers, and validation of the findings is required in larger populations and under other immunosuppression protocols. Biological reproducibility was not directly addressed, though technical replication error appeared minimal. Expanding Tregs with activated donor B cells appeared to identify the most biologically relevant and donor-specific TCRbeta repertoire.

Sequencing was performed on CD4+ T cells from blood. This sequence was found in a human donor in good health. Rearrangement joined TRBV6-6 to TRBJ1-5, with no confident D gene call. The nucleotide sequence is given as TGTGCCAGCAGTTACTCGGGTGATCAGCCCCAGCATTTT. It encodes CASSYSGDQPQHF.